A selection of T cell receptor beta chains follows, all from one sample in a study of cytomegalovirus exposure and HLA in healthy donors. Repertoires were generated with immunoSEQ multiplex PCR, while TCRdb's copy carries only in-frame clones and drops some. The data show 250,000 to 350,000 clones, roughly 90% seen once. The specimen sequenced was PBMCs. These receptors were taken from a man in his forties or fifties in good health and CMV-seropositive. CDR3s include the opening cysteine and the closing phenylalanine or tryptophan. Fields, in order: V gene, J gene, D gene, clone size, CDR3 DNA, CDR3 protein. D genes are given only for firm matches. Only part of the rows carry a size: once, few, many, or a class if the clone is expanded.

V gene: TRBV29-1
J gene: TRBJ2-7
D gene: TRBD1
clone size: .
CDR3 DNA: TGCAGCGTTGAATTCCGGGACAGCTCCTACGAGCAGTACTTC
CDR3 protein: CSVEFRDSSYEQYF

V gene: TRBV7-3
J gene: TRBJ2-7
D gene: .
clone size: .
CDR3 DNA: TGTGCCAGCAGCTTATCTCCAGGGGAGACCTACGAGCAGTACTTC
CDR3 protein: CASSLSPGETYEQYF

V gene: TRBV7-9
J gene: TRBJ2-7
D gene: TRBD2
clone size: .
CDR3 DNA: TGTGCCAGCAGCTTAGGCGGACTAGCGCTTTACTACGAGCAGTACTTC
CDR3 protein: CASSLGGLALYYEQYF

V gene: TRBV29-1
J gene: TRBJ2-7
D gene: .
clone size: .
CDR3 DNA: TGCAGCGTTGATAGGGCAGATCAGGGGTACGAGCAGTACTTC
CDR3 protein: CSVDRADQGYEQYF

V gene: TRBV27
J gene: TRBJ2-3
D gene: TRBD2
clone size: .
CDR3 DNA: TGTGCCAGCAGTTTATTTCCTCCCGGGCGGGAGATTGGAGATACGCAGTATTTT
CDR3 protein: CASSLFPPGREIGDTQYF

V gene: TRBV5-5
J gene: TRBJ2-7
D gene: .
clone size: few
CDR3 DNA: TGTGCCAGCAGCTTGGGCGGGTCCTGGGAGCAGTACTTC
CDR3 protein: CASSLGGSWEQYF

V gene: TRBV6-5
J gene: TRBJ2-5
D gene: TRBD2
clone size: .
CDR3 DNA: TGTGCCAGCAGGGCCACTAGCGGCCAAGAGACCCAGTACTTC
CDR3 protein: CASRATSGQETQYF

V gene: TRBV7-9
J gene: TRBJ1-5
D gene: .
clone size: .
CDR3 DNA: TGTGCCAGCAGCCATTTCTTAGGGAGGACGGCTGATCAGCCCCAGCATTTT
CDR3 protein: CASSHFLGRTADQPQHF

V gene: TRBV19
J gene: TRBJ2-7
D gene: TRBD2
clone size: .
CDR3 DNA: TGTGCCAGTAGTATCGGATTAGCGGGAGTCTACGAGCAGTACTTC
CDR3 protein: CASSIGLAGVYEQYF

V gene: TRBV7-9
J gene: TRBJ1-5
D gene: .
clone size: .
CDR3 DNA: TGTGCCAGCAGCTCCTCGGGGAGGGCCGACAATCAGCCCCAGCATTTT
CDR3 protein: CASSSSGRADNQPQHF

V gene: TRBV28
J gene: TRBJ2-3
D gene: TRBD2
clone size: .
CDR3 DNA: TGTGCCAGCAGGACTCGGACTAGCAGCACAGATACGCAGTATTTT
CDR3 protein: CASRTRTSSTDTQYF

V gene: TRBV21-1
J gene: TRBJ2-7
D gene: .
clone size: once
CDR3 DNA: TGTGCCAGCAGCAAAGGCAGTTCCTACGAGCAGTACTTC
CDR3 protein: CASSKGSSYEQYF